The 24 T cell receptor beta chains below come from one sample, sequenced in a study of blood T cell repertoires in COVID-19. The table came from immunoSEQ multiplex PCR; TCRdb's copy has only in-frame clones and leaves some out. The sample includes 150,000 to 200,000 clones, approximately 90% of them seen just once. Sequencing used peripheral blood. Source of these receptors: a man aged 45 to 65 with acute or convalescent COVID-19.

This clone was detected a few times. The chain joins TRBV6-2 or TRBV6-3 to TRBJ1-5; 9 positions match TRBD1. Trimming removed 4 bases from V and 1 base from J; junction bases left unmatched: 11. This CDR3 has 18 amino acids. The germline V gene has CDR1 MNHEY and CDR2 SVGEGT. In DNA, the CDR3 is TGTGCCAGCAGTTTCCTACGGGACAGGGAGGTCAGCAATCAGCCCCAGCATTTT. It encodes CASSFLRDREVSNQPQHF.

The J gene is TRBJ2-3, the V gene TRBV7-2; D is possibly TRBD2 (6 bases). Germline V gene data show CDR1 as SGHTA and CDR2 as FQGNSA. The CDR3 covers 15 residues. With 1 base removed from V and 10 bases from J, the gap between germline ends came to 18 bases. As DNA, the CDR3 is TGTGCCAGCAGCTTAGTTGCGGGATCCCTAGGTGCGCAGTATTTT. Its protein product is CASSLVAGSLGAQYF.

The rearrangement links TRBV27 to TRBJ1-5; TRBD1 aligns across 8 bases. Germline-derived CDR1 and CDR2 are MNHEY and SMNVEV (reference sequence). V lost 8 bases and J lost 3; bases outside the gene matches: 9. The length of the CDR3 is 15 residues. The DNA of the CDR3 is TGTGCCAGCGCCCCGACAGGGGCGAACAATCAGCCCCAGCATTTT. Its translation is CASAPTGANNQPQHF.

V usage is TRBV19 and J usage is TRBJ2-5; D perhaps matches TRBD1 (5 bases). In germline, CDR1 is LNHDA, CDR2 SQIVND (reference sequence). This CDR3 has 14 amino acids. V was trimmed by 5 bases and J by 5 bases, leaving 15 bases between them. The CDR3 protein is CASSPRAAGETQYF. The CDR3 DNA reads as TGTGCCAGTAGTCCGCGCGCTGCAGGGGAGACCCAGTACTTC.

This rearrangement joins TRBV6-5 to TRBJ1-1; 8 bases are shared with TRBD1. The CDR3 runs to 11 residues. V gave up 5 bases and J gave up 11 bases; unmatched junction bases: 4. The V gene's germline CDR1 is MNHEY and CDR2 SVGAGI. CDR3 nucleotide sequence: TGTGCCAGCAGTCGGGACAGGATTGCTTTCTTT. Protein product: CASSRDRIAFF.

This chain links TRBV3-1 (or the pseudogene TRBV3-2) with TRBJ1-6; TRBD1 matches 8 bases. In germline, CDR1 is LGHDT, CDR2 YNNKEL (reference sequence). The CDR3 contains 15 residues. Trimming took 5 bases from V and 5 from J; bases not matched to a gene: 5. CDR3 sequence (DNA): TGTGCCAGCAGCTCTGCGGGACAGGATAATTCACCCCTCCACTTT. As protein: CASSSAGQDNSPLHF.

The chain carries TRBV5-8 and TRBJ2-3; 8 nucleotides line up with TRBD1. The length of the CDR3 is 15 residues. Trimming removed 3 bases from V and 5 bases from J; junction bases left unmatched: 8. Germline-derived CDR1 and CDR2 are SGHTS and YDEGEE. The CDR3 reads CASSYYQGARDTQYF. The CDR3 region has the DNA TGTGCCAGCAGCTACTACCAGGGGGCGCGAGATACGCAGTATTTT.

This clone was seen only once. The V gene is TRBV11-2, the J gene TRBJ2-3; TRBD2 agrees at 7 bases. V lost 5 bases to trimming and J lost 0 bases; unmatched junction nucleotides: 14. CDR1 is SGHAT and CDR2 is FQNNGV in the germline V gene. The CDR3 sequence is 18 residues long. Written as DNA, the CDR3 is TGTGCCAGCAGCCGACTTAGCGGGCCGACCACTAGCACAGATACGCAGTATTTT. This translates into CASSRLSGPTTSTDTQYF.

The genes are TRBV6-5 and TRBJ2-3, with D maybe TRBD1 (5 bases). From germline, CDR1 is MNHEY and CDR2 SVGAGI. The CDR3 contains 15 residues. V gave up 0 bases and J gave up 5 bases, with 12 bases separating them. Here the CDR3 reads CASSYSTRAGDTQYF. The DNA for the CDR3 is TGTGCCAGCAGTTACTCGACCAGGGCCGGAGATACGCAGTATTTT.

J is TRBJ2-4 and V is TRBV4-1; tentative D call: TRBD2 (6 bases). The CDR3 is 16 amino acids. Germline V gene sequence: CDR1 MGHRA, CDR2 YSYEKL. Trimming shortened V by 0 bases and J by 0 bases, and 9 bases separated the two germline ends. CDR3 loop: CASSQERGLAKNIQYF. DNA for the CDR3: TGCGCCAGCAGCCAAGAGCGGGGACTAGCCAAAAACATTCAGTACTTC.

Written as DNA, the CDR3 is TGTGCCAGCAGCCAGTCCGGGACTAGCGGAGCTACGCAGTATTTT. Translation gives CASSQSGTSGATQYF. The V and J genes are TRBV14 and TRBJ2-3, with 11 bases identical to TRBD2. The CDR3 totals 15 residues. Trimming cost V 3 bases and J 8 bases; bases outside gene matches: 7. Germline V CDR1 and CDR2: SGHDN, FVKESK.

This rearrangement joins TRBV4-2 to TRBJ2-5, with 14 bases aligning to TRBD2. Losses at the gene ends were 0 bases for V and 5 bases for J; bases not matched to a gene: 8. This CDR3 is 18 amino acids long. Germline assignment: CDR1 LGHNA and CDR2 YNFKEQ. Here the CDR3 reads CASSQDPGLAGARETQYF. The CDR3 coding sequence is TGTGCCAGCAGCCAAGATCCGGGACTAGCGGGGGCCCGGGAGACCCAGTACTTC.

The J gene is TRBJ1-3, the V gene TRBV2; no clear D. The V gene's germline CDR1 is SNHLY and CDR2 FYNNEI. The length of the CDR3 is 12 residues. The V and J ends lost 10 bases and 0 bases respectively, with 7 bases between them. This CDR3 reads CATPSSGNTIYF. The CDR3 DNA follows: TGTGCCACCCCCAGCTCTGGAAACACCATATATTTT.

V usage is TRBV27 and J usage is TRBJ1-1; D may be TRBD1 (6 bases). V lost 5 bases and J 0 bases, leaving 16 bases between the germline ends. The germline gives CDR1 MNHEY, CDR2 SMNVEV (reference sequence). The CDR3 totals 16 residues. CDR3 amino acids: CASSPILTGLNTEAFF. The CDR3 nucleotides are TGTGCCAGCAGTCCGATACTGACAGGTCTGAACACTGAAGCTTTCTTT.

CDR3 DNA sequence: TGTGCCACCAGTCAGGGGTTGACAGGGTCCTACAATGAGCAGTTCTTC. Translated, it gives CATSQGLTGSYNEQFF. This chain connects TRBV24-1 to TRBJ2-1, with 7 bases fitting TRBD1. With 6 bases clipped from V and 1 base from J, the junction kept 8 bases outside the gene matches. CDR1 and CDR2 (germline): KGHDR, SFDVKD. The CDR3 covers 16 residues.

This chain joins TRBV28 and TRBJ1-3; 8 nucleotides line up with TRBD1. V was clipped by 3 bases and J by 0 bases; unmatched bases: 4. The germline V gene has CDR1 MDHEN and CDR2 SYDVKM. CDR3 length: 16 residues. In nucleotides, the CDR3 is TGTGCCAGCAGTTTCGGGGACAGGAACTCTGGAAACACCATATATTTT. Its translation is CASSFGDRNSGNTIYF.

The rearrangement joins TRBV19 to TRBJ1-4, with 7 bases identical to TRBD1. From germline, CDR1 is LNHDA and CDR2 SQIVND (reference sequence). This CDR3 spans 13 amino acids. J was trimmed by 3 bases and V by 8 bases; bases with no gene match: 3. The DNA for the CDR3 is TGTGCCAGTGCTGACAGGGCTAATGAAAAACTGTTTTTT. This translates into CASADRANEKLFF.

The chain combines TRBV11-2 with TRBJ1-4, with D perhaps TRBD1 (6 bases). The CDR3 runs 15 residues. The V and J ends lost 2 bases and 5 bases respectively, with 12 bases between them. Germline values: CDR1 SGHAT, CDR2 FQNNGV. CDR3 DNA: TGTGCCAGCAGCTTATGGGGACATGAGAATGAAAAACTGTTTTTT. Translating it yields CASSLWGHENEKLFF.

This clone has only a few counts. The rearrangement uses TRBV7-9 and TRBJ1-6; 10 nucleotides match TRBD1. CDR1 and CDR2 from the germline V gene are SEHNR and FQNEAQ (reference sequence). This CDR3 contains 14 residues. V shed 1 base and J 9 bases; nucleotides not matched to a gene: 0. DNA of the CDR3: TGTGCCAGCAGCTTAGGGACAGGGGGTTCACCCCTCCACTTT. Amino acid sequence: CASSLGTGGSPLHF. Based on the CDR3 plus reference TRBV7-9 and TRBJ1-6, the full variable domain is DTGVSQNPRHKITKRGQNVTFRCDPISEHNRLYWYRQTLGQGPEFLTYFQNEAQLEKSRLLSDRFSAERPKGSFSTLEIQRTEQGDSAMYLCASSLGTGGSPLHFGNGTRLTVT.

This chain uses TRBV7-3 with TRBJ2-5; 11 nucleotides match TRBD1. This CDR3 region has 15 residues. With V trimmed by 5 bases and J by 4 bases, 6 bases remained unmatched. Germline lookup yields CDR1 SGHTA and CDR2 FQGTGA. Written as DNA, the CDR3 is TGTGCCAGCAGCCGAGGACAGGGGGCGGGAGAGACCCAGTACTTC. Residues: CASSRGQGAGETQYF.

J is TRBJ1-1 and V is TRBV27, with 9 bases fitting TRBD1. This CDR3 has 14 amino acids. V shed 3 bases and J 6 bases; nucleotides not matched to a gene: 5. Germline assignment: CDR1 MNHEY and CDR2 SMNVEV (reference sequence). The CDR3 sequence is CASSFSDRGAEAFF. In nucleotides, the CDR3 is TGTGCCAGCAGTTTCTCAGACAGGGGGGCTGAAGCTTTCTTT.

The chain couples TRBV7-3 to TRBJ1-2; TRBD1 matches at 7 bases. CDR1 and CDR2 from the germline V gene are SGHTA and FQGTGA. With V trimmed by 5 bases and J by 2 bases, 8 bases remained unmatched. This CDR3 contains 15 residues. The CDR3 nucleotides are TGTGCCAGCAGCCCAACCCCGGGACAGAACTATGGCTACACCTTC. Residues: CASSPTPGQNYGYTF.

A single count supports this clone. The CDR3 sequence is CASSSRERNSGANVLTF. The CDR3 DNA reads as TGCGCCAGCAGCTCCCGGGAACGAAACTCTGGGGCCAACGTCCTGACTTTC. The rearrangement links TRBV4-1 to TRBJ2-6, with a tentative D call TRBD2 (5 bases). The CDR3 is 17 residues long. V gave up 5 bases and J gave up 0 bases, with 14 bases separating them. Germline V lookup: CDR1 MGHRA, CDR2 YSYEKL.

This CDR3 is CASSHTGAGYGYTF. As DNA, the CDR3 is TGTGCCAGCAGCCATACAGGGGCGGGGTATGGCTACACCTTC. V is TRBV7-9 and J is TRBJ1-2; 7 bases are a match to TRBD1. The V gene's germline CDR1 is SEHNR and CDR2 FQNEAQ (reference sequence). J was trimmed by 5 bases and V by 5 bases; bases with no gene match: 8. The CDR3 sequence is 14 residues long.